These 2 T cell receptor beta chains originate from one sample sequenced in a study of identical twins. TCRdb recomputed calls from the 5' RACE reads with MiXCR, one row per CDR3 protein. Among about 890,000 distinct CDR3 sequences, more than 9% were seen once, and the ten largest hold 1.5% to 2%. These records were also assigned to another study, of yellow fever vaccine responses in identical twins.

Sequencing input: PBMCs. These receptor sequences come from a woman in her late teens or twenties in good health.

V usage is TRBV5-1 and J usage is TRBJ2-1; TRBD2 matches at 7 bases. The V gene end was trimmed by 4 bases and the J gene end by 9 bases; junction bases not matched to a gene: 7. Per the germline V gene, CDR1 is SGHRS and CDR2 is YFSETQ. There are 13 residues in the CDR3. CDR3 protein: CASSHATSFEQFF. As DNA, the CDR3 is TGCGCCAGCAGCCACGCGACTAGCTTTGAGCAGTTCTTC.

The genes are TRBV28 and TRBJ2-7; 7 nucleotides match TRBD2. From germline, CDR1 is MDHEN and CDR2 SYDVKM. Trimming removed 8 bases from V and 3 bases from J; junction bases left unmatched: 13. The CDR3 sequence is 15 residues long. The CDR3 DNA is TGTGCCAGCGGCCAGCGGGACCAGGTCGGCTACGAGCAGTACTTC. As protein: CASGQRDQVGYEQYF.